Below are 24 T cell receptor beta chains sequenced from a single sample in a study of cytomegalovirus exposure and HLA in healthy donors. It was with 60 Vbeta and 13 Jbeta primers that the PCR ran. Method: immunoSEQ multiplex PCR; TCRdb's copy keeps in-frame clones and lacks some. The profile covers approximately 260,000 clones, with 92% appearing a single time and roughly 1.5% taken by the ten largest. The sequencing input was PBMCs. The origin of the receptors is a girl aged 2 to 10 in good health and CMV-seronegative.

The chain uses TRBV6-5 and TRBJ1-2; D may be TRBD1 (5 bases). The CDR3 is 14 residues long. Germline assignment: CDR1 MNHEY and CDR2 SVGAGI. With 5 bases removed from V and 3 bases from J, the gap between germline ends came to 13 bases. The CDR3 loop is CASSMKRDYYGYTF. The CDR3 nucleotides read TGTGCCAGCAGTATGAAAAGGGACTACTATGGCTACACCTTC.

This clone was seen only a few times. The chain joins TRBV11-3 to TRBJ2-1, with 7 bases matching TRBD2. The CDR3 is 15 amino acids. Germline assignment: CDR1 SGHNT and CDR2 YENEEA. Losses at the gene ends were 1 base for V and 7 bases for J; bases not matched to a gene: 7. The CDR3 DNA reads TGTGCCAGCAGCTTAGGCGGCGGGAGCAGGAATGAGCAGTTCTTC. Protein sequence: CASSLGGGSRNEQFF.

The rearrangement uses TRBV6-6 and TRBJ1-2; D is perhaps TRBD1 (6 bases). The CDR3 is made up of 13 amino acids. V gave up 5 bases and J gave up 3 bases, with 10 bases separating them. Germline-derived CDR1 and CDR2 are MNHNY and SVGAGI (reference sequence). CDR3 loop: CASSGRTDYGYTF. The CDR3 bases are TGTGCCAGCAGTGGAAGGACAGACTATGGCTACACCTTC.

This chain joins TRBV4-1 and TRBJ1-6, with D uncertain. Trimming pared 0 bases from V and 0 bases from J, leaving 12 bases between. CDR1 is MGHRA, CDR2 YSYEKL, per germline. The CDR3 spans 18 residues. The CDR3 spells CASSQDPAESSYNSPLHF. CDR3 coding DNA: TGCGCCAGCAGCCAAGATCCGGCGGAGAGCTCCTATAATTCACCCCTCCACTTT.

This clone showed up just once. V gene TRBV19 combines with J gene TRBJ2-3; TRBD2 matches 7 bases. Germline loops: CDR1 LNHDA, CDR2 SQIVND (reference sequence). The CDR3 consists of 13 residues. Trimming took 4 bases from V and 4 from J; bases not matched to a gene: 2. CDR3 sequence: CASSRAGADTQYF. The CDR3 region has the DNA TGTGCCAGTAGTAGGGCGGGAGCAGATACGCAGTATTTT.

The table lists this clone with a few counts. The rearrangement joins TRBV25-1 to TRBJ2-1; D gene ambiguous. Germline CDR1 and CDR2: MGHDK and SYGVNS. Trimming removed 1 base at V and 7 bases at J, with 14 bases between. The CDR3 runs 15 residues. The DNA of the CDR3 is TGTGCCAGCAGTGAATCTTCAACCCTACTGAATGAGCAGTTCTTC. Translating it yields CASSESSTLLNEQFF.

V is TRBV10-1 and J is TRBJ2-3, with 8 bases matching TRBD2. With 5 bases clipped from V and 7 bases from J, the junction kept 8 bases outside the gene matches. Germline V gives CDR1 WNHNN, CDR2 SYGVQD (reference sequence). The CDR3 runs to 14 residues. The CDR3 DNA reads TGCGCCAGCAGTTCGGGGGGGATCCTGTATACGCAGTATTTT. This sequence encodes CASSSGGILYTQYF.

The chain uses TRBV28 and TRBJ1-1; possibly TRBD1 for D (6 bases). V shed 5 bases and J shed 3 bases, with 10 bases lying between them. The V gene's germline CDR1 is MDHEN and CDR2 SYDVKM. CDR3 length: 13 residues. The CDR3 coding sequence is TGTGCCAGCAGTGAACAGGGTTACACTGAAGCTTTCTTT. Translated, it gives CASSEQGYTEAFF.

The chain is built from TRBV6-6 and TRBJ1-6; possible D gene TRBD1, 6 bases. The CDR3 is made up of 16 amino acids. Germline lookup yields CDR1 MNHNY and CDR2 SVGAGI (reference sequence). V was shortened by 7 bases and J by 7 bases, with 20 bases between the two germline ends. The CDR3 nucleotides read TGTGCCAGCACCTTTAATCAAGTAAGGGGGAATTCACCCCTCCACTTT. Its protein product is CASTFNQVRGNSPLHF.

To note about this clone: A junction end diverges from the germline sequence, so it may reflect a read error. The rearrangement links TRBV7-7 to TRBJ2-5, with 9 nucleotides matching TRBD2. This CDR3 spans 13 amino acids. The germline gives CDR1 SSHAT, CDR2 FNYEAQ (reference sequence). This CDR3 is CASSSGLAETQYF. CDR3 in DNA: TGTGCTAGCAGCTCTGGACTAGCGGAGACCCAGTACTTC.

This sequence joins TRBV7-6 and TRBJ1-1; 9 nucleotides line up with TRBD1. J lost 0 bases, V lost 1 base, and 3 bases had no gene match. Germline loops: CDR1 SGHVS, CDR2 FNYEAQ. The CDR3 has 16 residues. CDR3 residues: CASSLVQGALNTEAFF. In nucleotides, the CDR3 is TGTGCCAGCAGCTTAGTACAGGGGGCTTTGAACACTGAAGCTTTCTTT.

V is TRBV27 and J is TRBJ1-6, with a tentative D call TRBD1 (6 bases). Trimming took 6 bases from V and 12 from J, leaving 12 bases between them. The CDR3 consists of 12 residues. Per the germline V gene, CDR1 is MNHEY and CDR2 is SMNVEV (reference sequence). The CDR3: CASSPTGKPLHF. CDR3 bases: TGTGCCAGCAGCCCCACAGGGAAACCCCTCCACTTT.

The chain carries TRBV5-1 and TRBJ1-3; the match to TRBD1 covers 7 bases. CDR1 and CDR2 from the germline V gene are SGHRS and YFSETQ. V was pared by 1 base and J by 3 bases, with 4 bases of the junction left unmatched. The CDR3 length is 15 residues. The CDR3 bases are TGCGCCAGCAGCTTGCAGGGGGTTAATGGAAACACCATATATTTT. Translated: CASSLQGVNGNTIYF. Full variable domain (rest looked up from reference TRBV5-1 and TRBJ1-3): KAGVTQTPRYLIKTRGQQVTLSCSPISGHRSVSWYQQTPGQGLQFLFEYFSETQRNKGNFPGRFSGRQFSNSRSEMNVSTLELGDSALYLCASSLQGVNGNTIYFGEGSWLTVV.

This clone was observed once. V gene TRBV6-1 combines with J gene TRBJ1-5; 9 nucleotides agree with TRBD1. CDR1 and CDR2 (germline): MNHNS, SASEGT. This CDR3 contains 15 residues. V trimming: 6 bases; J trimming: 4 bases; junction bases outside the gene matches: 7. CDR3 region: CASSRDRVWNQPQHF. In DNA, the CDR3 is TGTGCCAGCAGCAGGGACAGGGTTTGGAATCAGCCCCAGCATTTT.

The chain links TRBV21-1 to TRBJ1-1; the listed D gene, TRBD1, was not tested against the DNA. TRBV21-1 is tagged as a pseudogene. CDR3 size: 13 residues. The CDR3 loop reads CASQTGTNTEAFF. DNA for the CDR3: TGTGCCAGCCAGACAGGGACCAACACTGAAGCTTTCTTT.

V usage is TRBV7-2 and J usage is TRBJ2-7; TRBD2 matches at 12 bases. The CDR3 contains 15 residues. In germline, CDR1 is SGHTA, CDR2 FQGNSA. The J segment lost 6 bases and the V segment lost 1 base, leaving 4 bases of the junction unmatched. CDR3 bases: TGTGCCAGCAGCTTAGTGACTAGCGGGGGCCCCGAGCAGTACTTC. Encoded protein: CASSLVTSGGPEQYF.

In DNA form, the CDR3 reads TGTGCCAGCAGCTTGTCGCCTAGCGGGAGTAGCGATGAGCAGTTCTTC. Translation gives CASSLSPSGSSDEQFF. V gene TRBV5-6 combines with J gene TRBJ2-1; 10 positions agree with TRBD2. The CDR3 consists of 16 residues. Germline V lookup: CDR1 SGHDT, CDR2 YYEEEE. The V gene end was trimmed by 1 base and the J gene end by 8 bases; junction bases not matched to a gene: 9.

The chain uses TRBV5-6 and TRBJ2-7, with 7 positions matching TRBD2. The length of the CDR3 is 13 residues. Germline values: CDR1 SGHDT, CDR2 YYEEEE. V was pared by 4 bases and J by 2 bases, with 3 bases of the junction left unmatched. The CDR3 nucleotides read TGTGCCAGCAGCCCGGGGGGAACCTACGAGCAGTACTTC. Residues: CASSPGGTYEQYF. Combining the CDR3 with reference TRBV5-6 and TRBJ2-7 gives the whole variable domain DAGVTQSPTHLIKTRGQQVTLRCSPKSGHDTVSWYQQALGQGPQFIFQYYEEEERQRGNFPDRFSGHQFPNYSSELNVNALLLGDSALYLCASSPGGTYEQYFGPGTRLTVT.

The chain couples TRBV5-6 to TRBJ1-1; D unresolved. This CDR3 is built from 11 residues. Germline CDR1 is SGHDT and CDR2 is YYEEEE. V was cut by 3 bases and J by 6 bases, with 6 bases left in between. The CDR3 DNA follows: TGTGCCAGCAGCTCCTTCTCTGAAGCTTTCTTT. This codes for CASSSFSEAFF.

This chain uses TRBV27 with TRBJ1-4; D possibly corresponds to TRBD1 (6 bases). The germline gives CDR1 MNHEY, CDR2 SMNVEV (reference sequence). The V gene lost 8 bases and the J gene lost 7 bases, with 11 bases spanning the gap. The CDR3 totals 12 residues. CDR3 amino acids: CASHRELEKLFF. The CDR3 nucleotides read TGTGCCAGCCACAGGGAACTTGAAAAACTGTTTTTT.

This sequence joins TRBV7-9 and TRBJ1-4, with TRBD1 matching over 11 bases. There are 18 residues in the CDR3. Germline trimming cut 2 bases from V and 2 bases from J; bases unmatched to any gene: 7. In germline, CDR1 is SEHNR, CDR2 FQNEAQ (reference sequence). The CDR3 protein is CASSLSGTGGLTNEKLFF. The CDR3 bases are TGTGCCAGCAGCTTATCAGGGACAGGGGGATTGACTAATGAAAAACTGTTTTTT.

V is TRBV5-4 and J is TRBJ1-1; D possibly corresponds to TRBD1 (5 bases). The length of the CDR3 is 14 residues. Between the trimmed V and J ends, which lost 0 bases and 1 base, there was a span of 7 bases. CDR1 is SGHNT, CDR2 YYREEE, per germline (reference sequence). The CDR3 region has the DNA TGTGCCAGCAGCTTGGCAGGGAAGAACACTGAAGCTTTCTTT. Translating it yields CASSLAGKNTEAFF.

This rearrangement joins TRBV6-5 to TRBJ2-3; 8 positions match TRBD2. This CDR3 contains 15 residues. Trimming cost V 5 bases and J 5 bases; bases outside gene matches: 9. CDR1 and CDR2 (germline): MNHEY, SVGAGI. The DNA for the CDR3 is TGTGCCAGCAGTATATACGGGGGGGCTAAAGATACGCAGTATTTT. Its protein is CASSIYGGAKDTQYF.

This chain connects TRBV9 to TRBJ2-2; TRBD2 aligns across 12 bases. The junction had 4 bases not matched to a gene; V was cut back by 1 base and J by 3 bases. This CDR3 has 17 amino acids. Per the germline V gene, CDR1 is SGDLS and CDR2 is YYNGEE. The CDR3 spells CASSVPSGGADTGELFF. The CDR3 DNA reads TGTGCCAGCAGCGTACCTAGCGGGGGGGCCGACACCGGGGAGCTGTTTTTT. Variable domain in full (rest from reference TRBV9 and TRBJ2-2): DSGVTQTPKHLITATGQRVTLRCSPRSGDLSVYWYQQSLDQGLQFLIQYYNGEERAKGNILERFSAQQFPDLHSELNLSSLELGDSALYFCASSVPSGGADTGELFFGEGSRLTVL.